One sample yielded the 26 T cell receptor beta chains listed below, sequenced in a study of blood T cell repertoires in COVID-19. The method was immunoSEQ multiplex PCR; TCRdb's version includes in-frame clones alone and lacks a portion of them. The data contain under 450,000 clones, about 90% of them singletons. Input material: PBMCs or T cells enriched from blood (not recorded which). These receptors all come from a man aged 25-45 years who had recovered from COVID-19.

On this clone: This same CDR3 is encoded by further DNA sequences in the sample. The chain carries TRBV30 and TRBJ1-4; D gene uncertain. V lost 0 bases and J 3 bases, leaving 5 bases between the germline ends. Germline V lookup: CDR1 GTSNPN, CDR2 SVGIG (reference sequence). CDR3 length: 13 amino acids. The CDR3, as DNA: TGTGCCTGGAGTGTGCGCGCTAATGAAAAACTGTTTTTT. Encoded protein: CAWSVRANEKLFF. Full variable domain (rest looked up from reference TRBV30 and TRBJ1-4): SQTIHQWPATLVQPVGSPLSLECTVEGTSNPNLYWYRQAAGRGLQLLFYSVGIGQISSEVPQNLSASRPQDRQFILSSKKLLLSDSGFYLCAWSVRANEKLFFGSGTQLSVL.

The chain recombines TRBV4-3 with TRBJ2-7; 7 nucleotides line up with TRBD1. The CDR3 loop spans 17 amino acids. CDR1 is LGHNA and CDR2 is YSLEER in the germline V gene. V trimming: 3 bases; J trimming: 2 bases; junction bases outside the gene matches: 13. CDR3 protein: CASSQGIRTGQTYEQYF. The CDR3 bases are TGCGCCAGCAGCCAGGGTATAAGGACAGGCCAGACCTACGAGCAGTACTTC.

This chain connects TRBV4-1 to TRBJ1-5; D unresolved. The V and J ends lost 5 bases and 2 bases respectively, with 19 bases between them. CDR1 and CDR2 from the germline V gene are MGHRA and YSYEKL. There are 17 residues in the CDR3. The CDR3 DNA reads TGCGCCAGCAGCTCTAGTGGCGGGAATGGGGGCAATCAGCCCCAGCATTTT. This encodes CASSSSGGNGGNQPQHF.

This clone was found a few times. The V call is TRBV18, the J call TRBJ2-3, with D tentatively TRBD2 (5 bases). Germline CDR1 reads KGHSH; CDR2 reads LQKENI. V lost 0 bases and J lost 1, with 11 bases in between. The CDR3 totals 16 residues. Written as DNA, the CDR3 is TGTGCCAGCTCACCACCGCGGCGGGCCGGCACAGATACGCAGTATTTT. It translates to CASSPPRRAGTDTQYF.

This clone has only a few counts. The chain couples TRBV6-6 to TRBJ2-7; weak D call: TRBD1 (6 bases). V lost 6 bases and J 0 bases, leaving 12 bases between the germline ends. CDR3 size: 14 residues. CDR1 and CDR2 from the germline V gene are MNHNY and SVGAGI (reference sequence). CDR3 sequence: CASRARQDSYEQYF. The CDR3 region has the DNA TGTGCCAGCAGAGCGCGACAGGACTCCTACGAGCAGTACTTC.

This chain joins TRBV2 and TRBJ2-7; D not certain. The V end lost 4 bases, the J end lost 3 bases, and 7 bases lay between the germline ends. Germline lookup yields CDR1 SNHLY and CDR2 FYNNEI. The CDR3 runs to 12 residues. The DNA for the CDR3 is TGTGCCAGCAGTGCCTCGTACTACGAGCAGTACTTC. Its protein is CASSASYYEQYF.

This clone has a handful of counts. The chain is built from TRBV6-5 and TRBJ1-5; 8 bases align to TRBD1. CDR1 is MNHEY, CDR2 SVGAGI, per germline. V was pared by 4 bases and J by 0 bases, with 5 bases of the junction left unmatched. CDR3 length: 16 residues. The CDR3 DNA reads TGTGCCAGCAGTTCCGTTGGACAGGGTAGCAATCAGCCCCAGCATTTT. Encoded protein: CASSSVGQGSNQPQHF.

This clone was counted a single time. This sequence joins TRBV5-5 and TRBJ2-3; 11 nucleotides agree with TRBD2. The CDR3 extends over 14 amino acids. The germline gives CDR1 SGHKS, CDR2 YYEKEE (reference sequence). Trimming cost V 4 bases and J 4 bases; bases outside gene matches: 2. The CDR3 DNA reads TGTGCCAGCAGCATGGGACTAGCGGCAGATACGCAGTATTTT. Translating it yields CASSMGLAADTQYF.

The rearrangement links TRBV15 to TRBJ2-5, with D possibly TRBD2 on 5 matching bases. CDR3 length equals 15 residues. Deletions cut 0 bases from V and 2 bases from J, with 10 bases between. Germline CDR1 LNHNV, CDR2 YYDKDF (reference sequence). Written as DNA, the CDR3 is TGTGCCACCAGCAGAGATCTTTCGGGACAAGAGACCCAGTACTTC. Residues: CATSRDLSGQETQYF.

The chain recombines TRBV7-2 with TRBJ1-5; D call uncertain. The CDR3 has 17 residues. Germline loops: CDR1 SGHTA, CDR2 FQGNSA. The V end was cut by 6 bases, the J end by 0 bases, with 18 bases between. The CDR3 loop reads CASSPTGNRYSNQPQHF. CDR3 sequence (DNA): TGTGCCAGCAGTCCCACGGGGAACCGATATAGCAATCAGCCCCAGCATTTT. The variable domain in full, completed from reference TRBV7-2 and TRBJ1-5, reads GAGVSQSPSNKVTEKGKDVELRCDPISGHTALYWYRQSLGQGLEFLIYFQGNSAPDKSGLPSDRFSAERTGGSVSTLTIQRTQQEDSAVYLCASSPTGNRYSNQPQHFGDGTRLSIL.

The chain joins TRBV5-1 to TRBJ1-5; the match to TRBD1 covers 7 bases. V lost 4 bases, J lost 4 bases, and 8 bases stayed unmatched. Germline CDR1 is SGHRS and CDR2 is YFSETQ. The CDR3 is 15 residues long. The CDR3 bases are TGCGCCAGCAGCACAGGGACAGCAGATAATCAGCCCCAGCATTTT. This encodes CASSTGTADNQPQHF.

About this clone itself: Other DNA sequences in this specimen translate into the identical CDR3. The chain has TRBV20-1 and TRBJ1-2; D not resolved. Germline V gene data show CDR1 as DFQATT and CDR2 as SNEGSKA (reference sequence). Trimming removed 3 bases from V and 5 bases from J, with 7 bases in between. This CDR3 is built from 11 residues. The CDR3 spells CSASDSYGYTF. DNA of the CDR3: TGCAGTGCTAGTGATTCTTATGGCTACACCTTC.

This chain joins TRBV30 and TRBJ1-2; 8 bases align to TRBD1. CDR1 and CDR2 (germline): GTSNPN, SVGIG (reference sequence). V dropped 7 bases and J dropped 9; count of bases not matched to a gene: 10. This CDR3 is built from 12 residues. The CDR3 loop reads CAYQDRVESYTF. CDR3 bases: TGTGCCTACCAGGACAGGGTGGAAAGCTACACCTTC.

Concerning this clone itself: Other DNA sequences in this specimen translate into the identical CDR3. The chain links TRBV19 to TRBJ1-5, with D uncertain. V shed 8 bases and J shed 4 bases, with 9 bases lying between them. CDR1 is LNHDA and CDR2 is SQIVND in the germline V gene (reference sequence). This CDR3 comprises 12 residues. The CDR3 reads CASSAGNQPQHF. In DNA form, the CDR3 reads TGTGCCAGTTCAGCCGGGAATCAGCCCCAGCATTTT.

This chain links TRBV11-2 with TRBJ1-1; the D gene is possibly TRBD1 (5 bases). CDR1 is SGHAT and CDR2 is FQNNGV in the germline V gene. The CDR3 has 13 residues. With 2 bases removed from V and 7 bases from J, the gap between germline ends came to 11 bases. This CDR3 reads CASSLREGVEAFF. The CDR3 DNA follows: TGTGCCAGCAGCTTAAGGGAAGGGGTTGAAGCTTTCTTT.

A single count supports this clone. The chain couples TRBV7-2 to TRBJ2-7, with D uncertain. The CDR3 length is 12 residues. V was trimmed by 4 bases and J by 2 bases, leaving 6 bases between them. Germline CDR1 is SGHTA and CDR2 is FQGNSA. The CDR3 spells CASSSEPYEQYF. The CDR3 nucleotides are TGTGCCAGCAGCTCGGAGCCCTACGAGCAGTACTTC.

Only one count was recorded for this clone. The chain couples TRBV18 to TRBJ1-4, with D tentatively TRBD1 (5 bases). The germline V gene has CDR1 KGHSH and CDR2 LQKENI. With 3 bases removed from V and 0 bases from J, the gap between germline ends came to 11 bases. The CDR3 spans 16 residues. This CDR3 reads CASSPRTPSTNEKLFF. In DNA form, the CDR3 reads TGTGCCAGCTCACCCCGGACACCTTCAACTAATGAAAAACTGTTTTTT.

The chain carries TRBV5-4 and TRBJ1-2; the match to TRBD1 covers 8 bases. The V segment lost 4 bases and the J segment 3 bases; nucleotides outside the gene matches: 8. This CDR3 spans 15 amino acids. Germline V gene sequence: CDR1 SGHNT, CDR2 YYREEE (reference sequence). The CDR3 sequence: CASSPTDRAYYGYTF. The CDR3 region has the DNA TGTGCCAGCAGCCCTACGGACAGGGCTTACTATGGCTACACCTTC.

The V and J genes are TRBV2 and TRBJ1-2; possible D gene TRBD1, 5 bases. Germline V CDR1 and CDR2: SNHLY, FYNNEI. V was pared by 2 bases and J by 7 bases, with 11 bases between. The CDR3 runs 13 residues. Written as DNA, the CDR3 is TGTGCCAGCAGTGAAAAGGGGAGGGGTGGCTACACCTTC. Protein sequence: CASSEKGRGGYTF.

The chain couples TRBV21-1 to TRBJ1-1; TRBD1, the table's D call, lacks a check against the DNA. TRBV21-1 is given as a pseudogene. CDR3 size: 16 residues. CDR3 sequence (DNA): TGTGCCAGCAGCAAAGAAGGGTCAGGGATGAACACTGAAGCTTTCTTT. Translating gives CASSKEGSGMNTEAFF.

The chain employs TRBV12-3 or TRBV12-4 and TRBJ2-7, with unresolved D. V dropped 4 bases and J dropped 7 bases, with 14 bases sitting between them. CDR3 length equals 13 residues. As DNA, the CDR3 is TGTGCCAGCAGTTACCGGTCATACCTGGAGCAGTACTTC. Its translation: CASSYRSYLEQYF.

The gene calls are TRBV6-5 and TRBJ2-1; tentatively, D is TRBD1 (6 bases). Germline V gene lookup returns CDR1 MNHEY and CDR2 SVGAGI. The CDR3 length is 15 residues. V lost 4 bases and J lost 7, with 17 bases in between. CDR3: CASSSPGNRANEQFF. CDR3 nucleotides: TGTGCCAGCAGTTCCCCTGGGAACAGGGCAAATGAGCAGTTCTTC.

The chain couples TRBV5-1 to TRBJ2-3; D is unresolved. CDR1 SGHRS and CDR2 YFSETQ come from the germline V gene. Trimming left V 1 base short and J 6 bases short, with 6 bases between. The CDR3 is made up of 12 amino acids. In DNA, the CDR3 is TGCGCCAGCAGCTTGCTGCGTGATACGCAGTATTTT. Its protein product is CASSLLRDTQYF.

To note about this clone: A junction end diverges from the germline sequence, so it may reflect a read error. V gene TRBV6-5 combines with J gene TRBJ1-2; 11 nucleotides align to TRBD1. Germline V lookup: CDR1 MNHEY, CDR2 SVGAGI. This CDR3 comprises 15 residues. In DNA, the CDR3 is TGTGCCAGCAGTTACGGACAGGGGGCTAAGTATGGCTACACCTTC. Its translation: CASSYGQGAKYGYTF.

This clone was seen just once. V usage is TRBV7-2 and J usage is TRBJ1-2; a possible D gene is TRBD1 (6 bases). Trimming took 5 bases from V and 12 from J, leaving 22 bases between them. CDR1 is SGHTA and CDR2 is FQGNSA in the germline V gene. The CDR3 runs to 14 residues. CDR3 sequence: CASSPNIYRVRDTF. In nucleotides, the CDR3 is TGTGCCAGCAGCCCAAACATTTACAGGGTTAGAGACACCTTC.

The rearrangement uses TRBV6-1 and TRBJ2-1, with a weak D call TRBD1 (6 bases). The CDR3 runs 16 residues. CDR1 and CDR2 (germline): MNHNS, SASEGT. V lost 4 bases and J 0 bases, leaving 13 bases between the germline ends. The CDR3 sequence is CASSGFTGSSYNEQFF. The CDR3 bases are TGTGCCAGCAGTGGGTTTACAGGGTCCTCCTACAATGAGCAGTTCTTC.